The 27 T cell receptor beta chains below come from one sample, sequenced in a study of CD8+ T cells in alopecia areata. Extracted RNA was reverse transcribed, and the resulting cDNA served as sequencing template. Profiled with immunoSEQ multiplex PCR; TCRdb holds only in-frame clones, not every one. The repertoire holds more than 100,000 clones, with 53% as singletons. The treatment was: oral pan-JAK inhibitor, 5-10 mg twice daily. The sequenced sample was CD4+ T cells sorted from blood, obtained at week 4, from a patient treated with tofacitinib. The receptor set was obtained from a human donor with alopecia areata.

The chain couples TRBV29-1 to TRBJ2-1; no clear D. V shed 2 bases and J shed 2 bases, with 13 bases lying between them. This CDR3 contains 15 residues. The germline V gene has CDR1 SQVTM and CDR2 ANQGSEA. Here the CDR3 reads CSVEPRSAAYNEQFF. In DNA form, the CDR3 reads TGCAGCGTTGAACCTCGGTCTGCCGCCTACAATGAGCAGTTCTTC.

As for this clone: This sample also contains other DNA sequences that code for the same CDR3. The rearrangement joins TRBV30 to TRBJ1-2, with unresolved D. The V end lost 6 bases, the J end lost 4 bases, and 18 bases lay between the germline ends. CDR3 length equals 14 residues. CDR1 and CDR2 (germline): GTSNPN, SVGIG (reference sequence). The CDR3 DNA is TGTGCCTGCTCCCGTCCGGGAGCGGGCTATGGCTACACCTTC. It yields the protein CACSRPGAGYGYTF. The variable domain in full, with the rest retrieved from reference TRBV30 and TRBJ1-2, is SQTIHQWPATLVQPVGSPLSLECTVEGTSNPNLYWYRQAAGRGLQLLFYSVGIGQISSEVPQNLSASRPQDRQFILSSKKLLLSDSGFYLCACSRPGAGYGYTFGSGTRLTVV.

Here the CDR3 DNA reads TGTGCCTGGAGTCGTAGGTTGGAGACCCAGTACTTC. This encodes CAWSRRLETQYF. The chain joins TRBV30 to TRBJ2-5; D is uncertain. Trimming left V 2 bases short and J 5 bases short, with 9 bases between. From germline, CDR1 is GTSNPN and CDR2 SVGIG (reference sequence). This CDR3 comprises 12 residues.

This chain connects TRBV5-6 to TRBJ1-5; no clear D. The CDR3 is 13 residues long. Germline-derived CDR1 and CDR2 are SGHDT and YYEEEE. V was clipped by 5 bases and J by 8 bases, with 14 bases between them. For the CDR3, the DNA is TGTGCCAGCAGTAGGATCGGTAACGAGCCCCAGCATTTT. Protein: CASSRIGNEPQHF.

This clone was picked up many times. The chain recombines TRBV5-6 with TRBJ2-7; 7 bases fit TRBD2. V lost 4 bases, J lost 2 bases, and 6 bases stayed unmatched. Germline V gene lookup returns CDR1 SGHDT and CDR2 YYEEEE. The CDR3 sequence is 14 residues long. DNA for the CDR3: TGTGCCAGCAGCGGCGGGGGACTCACCTACGAGCAGTACTTC. It is translated as CASSGGGLTYEQYF.

The chain joins TRBV10-3 to TRBJ2-7; D call uncertain. The CDR3 runs to 12 residues. Germline V lookup: CDR1 ENHRY, CDR2 SYGVKD. V was cut by 8 bases and J by 4 bases, with 12 bases left in between. The CDR3 DNA sequence: TGTGCCATCGGGAACCAGGTTTACGAGCAGTACTTC. Its protein is CAIGNQVYEQYF.

V is TRBV6-6 and J is TRBJ1-5; D not certain. The CDR3 has 14 amino acids. Per germline, CDR1 MNHNY and CDR2 SVGAGI (reference sequence). Deletions cut 7 bases from V and 5 bases from J, with 15 bases between. CDR3 loop: CASTYRGVDQPQHF. Written as DNA, the CDR3 is TGTGCCAGCACCTACCGGGGAGTCGATCAGCCCCAGCATTTT.

The chain links TRBV5-1 to TRBJ1-1; maybe TRBD1 (5 bases). The V end lost 2 bases, the J end lost 1 base, and 9 bases lay between the germline ends. The CDR3 is 14 amino acids. Germline loops: CDR1 SGHRS, CDR2 YFSETQ. CDR3 loop: CASSFRDSNTEAFF. CDR3 DNA sequence: TGCGCCAGCAGCTTCCGGGACTCGAACACTGAAGCTTTCTTT.

This clone was counted only a few times. The genes are TRBV4-1 and TRBJ2-7; 9 nucleotides agree with TRBD2. The CDR3 consists of 20 residues. The junction had 24 bases not matched to a gene; V was cut back by 4 bases and J by 5 bases. Germline lookup yields CDR1 MGHRA and CDR2 YSYEKL. CDR3 sequence (DNA): TGCGCCAGCAGCCCGGACAGGCAGCGACTAGCGGAGCAAAGCACCCACGAGCAGTACTTC. The encoded protein is CASSPDRQRLAEQSTHEQYF.

The CDR3 sequence is CASSNVPPLGNEQFF. CDR3 bases: TGCGCCAGCAGCAACGTGCCCCCACTAGGCAATGAGCAGTTCTTC. This chain links TRBV5-1 with TRBJ2-1; a possible D gene is TRBD2 (5 bases). Between the trimmed V and J ends, which lost 4 bases and 6 bases, there was a span of 17 bases. CDR3 length equals 15 residues. Germline-derived CDR1 and CDR2 are SGHRS and YFSETQ.

This sequence joins TRBV6-5 and TRBJ2-2; D not resolved. Germline V gives CDR1 MNHEY, CDR2 SVGAGI. Trimming shortened V by 3 bases and J by 8 bases, and 13 bases separated the two germline ends. This CDR3 comprises 14 residues. The CDR3 DNA follows: TGTGCCAGCAGTTATATAGGGATGTTGGGGGAGCTGTTTTTT. This encodes CASSYIGMLGELFF.

This clone was detected many times. The CDR3 DNA follows: TGTGCCTGGAGATCCCAGGGGCTTTATGGCTACACCTTC. This encodes CAWRSQGLYGYTF. The chain links TRBV30 to TRBJ1-2; D is perhaps TRBD1 (6 bases). This CDR3 spans 13 amino acids. The germline V gene encodes CDR1 GTSNPN and CDR2 SVGIG (reference sequence). With 3 bases removed from V and 5 bases from J, the gap between germline ends came to 13 bases.

At least ten counts were recorded for this clone. The V and J genes are TRBV5-1 and TRBJ2-1, with D tentatively TRBD2 (6 bases). V was clipped by 4 bases and J by 5 bases, with 16 bases between them. CDR1 SGHRS and CDR2 YFSETQ come from the germline V gene. This CDR3 contains 15 residues. CDR3 region: CASSQWGERDNEQFF. For the CDR3, the DNA is TGCGCCAGCAGCCAGTGGGGGGAGAGGGACAATGAGCAGTTCTTC.

The genes are TRBV4-1 and TRBJ2-7; D ambiguous. Trimming removed 1 base from V and 3 bases from J, with 10 bases in between. CDR1 is MGHRA, CDR2 YSYEKL, per germline. The CDR3 extends over 14 amino acids. Here the CDR3 DNA reads TGCGCCAGCAGCCAAGCTCCAGTAGGCTACGAGCAGTACTTC. Translating gives CASSQAPVGYEQYF.

This clone showed up just a few times. V is TRBV29-1 and J is TRBJ2-4, with 11 bases matching TRBD1. The V gene's germline CDR1 is SQVTM and CDR2 ANQGSEA. CDR3 length: 13 residues. Germline trimming cut 3 bases from V and 6 bases from J; bases unmatched to any gene: 1. The CDR3 region has the DNA TGCAGCGTTGACGGACAGGGGGCAAACATTCAGTACTTC. This sequence encodes CSVDGQGANIQYF.

This chain connects TRBV6-6 to TRBJ2-3; D remains unclear. V was cut by 7 bases and J by 11 bases, with 10 bases left in between. The CDR3 totals 10 residues. Looked up from germline, CDR1 is MNHNY and CDR2 is SVGAGI (reference sequence). CDR3 loop: CASKRTQQYF. DNA for the CDR3: TGTGCCAGCAAAAGGACCCAGCAGTATTTT.

This clone was seen a handful of times. The CDR3 loop reads CASTGYSGYTF. The CDR3 DNA sequence: TGTGCCAGCACAGGGTATTCGGGCTACACCTTC. V usage is TRBV2 and J usage is TRBJ1-2; maybe TRBD1 (5 bases). V dropped 7 bases and J dropped 8 bases, with 11 bases sitting between them. The CDR3 is 11 amino acids. Germline V lookup: CDR1 SNHLY, CDR2 FYNNEI.

The chain combines TRBV4-1 with TRBJ1-2; D is uncertain. V was cut by 3 bases and J by 7 bases, with 21 bases left in between. This CDR3 has 16 residues. The V gene's germline CDR1 is MGHRA and CDR2 YSYEKL. CDR3 region: CASSHPARRVEGGYTF. CDR3 nucleotide sequence: TGCGCCAGCAGCCACCCAGCTCGTAGGGTGGAGGGTGGCTACACCTTC.

The V gene is TRBV14, the J gene TRBJ1-2; no clear D. Between the trimmed V and J ends, which lost 0 bases and 2 bases, there was a span of 4 bases. Germline values: CDR1 SGHDN, CDR2 FVKESK. The CDR3 covers 13 residues. For the CDR3, the DNA is TGTGCCAGCAGCCAAGAGGGAAACTATGGCTACACCTTC. It codes for CASSQEGNYGYTF.

This chain joins TRBV25-1 and TRBJ1-5, with D unresolved. The CDR3 sequence is 12 residues long. V was pared by 4 bases and J by 7 bases, with 8 bases between. The V gene's germline CDR1 is MGHDK and CDR2 SYGVNS. For the CDR3, the DNA is TGTGCCAGCAGTGCTGGCCGGCAGCCCCAGCATTTT. It translates to CASSAGRQPQHF.

The chain recombines TRBV5-1 with TRBJ2-7; D remains unclear. Germline CDR1 and CDR2: SGHRS and YFSETQ. This CDR3 is 12 amino acids long. Trimming shortened V by 2 bases and J by 4 bases, and 7 bases separated the two germline ends. CDR3 DNA: TGCGCCAGCAGCTTCGAAGGTTACGAGCAGTACTTC. It is translated as CASSFEGYEQYF.

V is TRBV30 and J is TRBJ2-7; 10 bases are shared with TRBD2. There are 14 residues in the CDR3. V was pared by 0 bases and J by 2 bases, with 1 base of the junction left unmatched. Germline V CDR1 and CDR2: GTSNPN, SVGIG (reference sequence). CDR3 nucleotides: TGTGCCTGGAGTGTCCTAGCGGGGGCCTACGAGCAGTACTTC. Encoded protein: CAWSVLAGAYEQYF.

The rearrangement links TRBV5-1 to TRBJ1-4; 8 nucleotides line up with TRBD1. V lost 0 bases and J lost 5; bases outside the gene matches: 0. Germline loops: CDR1 SGHRS, CDR2 YFSETQ. There are 14 residues in the CDR3. Here the CDR3 reads CASSLGQGNEKLFF. DNA of the CDR3: TGCGCCAGCAGCTTGGGACAGGGGAATGAAAAACTGTTTTTT.

The gene calls are TRBV30 and TRBJ1-1; D not certain. The germline CDR1 and CDR2 sequences are GTSNPN and SVGIG (reference sequence). V shed 5 bases and J shed 2 bases, with 12 bases lying between them. This CDR3 region has 13 residues. In DNA, the CDR3 is TGTGCCTGGGGGGAGTTCCGAAACACTGAAGCTTTCTTT. Residues: CAWGEFRNTEAFF.

This clone was counted between two and nine times. The chain employs TRBV18 and TRBJ2-1; weak D call: TRBD1 (5 bases). The CDR3 extends over 14 amino acids. Looked up from germline, CDR1 is KGHSH and CDR2 is LQKENI. V shed 3 bases and J shed 6 bases, with 12 bases lying between them. In DNA form, the CDR3 reads TGTGCCAGCTCACCTGGACATCACGCCAATGAGCAGTTCTTC. This translates into CASSPGHHANEQFF. Combining the CDR3 with reference TRBV18 and TRBJ2-1 gives the whole variable domain NAGVMQNPRHLVRRRGQEARLRCSPMKGHSHVYWYRQLPEEGLKFMVYLQKENIIDESGMPKERFSAEFPKEGPSILRIQQVVRGDSAAYFCASSPGHHANEQFFGPGTRLTVL.

This clone was observed a single time. The chain joins TRBV29-1 to TRBJ1-1; D remains unclear. This CDR3 is 11 amino acids long. Trimming removed 3 bases at V and 10 bases at J, with 12 bases between. Per germline, CDR1 SQVTM and CDR2 ANQGSEA. The CDR3, as DNA: TGCAGCGTTGAGCGGGTTGTTGTAGCTTTCTTT. Protein product: CSVERVVVAFF.

The sample holds a few counts of this clone. The chain recombines TRBV27 with TRBJ1-2; D not certain. The CDR3 has 14 residues. V was cut by 5 bases and J by 0 bases, with 10 bases left in between. Germline V lookup: CDR1 MNHEY, CDR2 SMNVEV (reference sequence). The CDR3 is CASSPRRANYGYTF. CDR3 nucleotide sequence: TGTGCCAGCAGTCCCAGGAGAGCTAACTATGGCTACACCTTC.